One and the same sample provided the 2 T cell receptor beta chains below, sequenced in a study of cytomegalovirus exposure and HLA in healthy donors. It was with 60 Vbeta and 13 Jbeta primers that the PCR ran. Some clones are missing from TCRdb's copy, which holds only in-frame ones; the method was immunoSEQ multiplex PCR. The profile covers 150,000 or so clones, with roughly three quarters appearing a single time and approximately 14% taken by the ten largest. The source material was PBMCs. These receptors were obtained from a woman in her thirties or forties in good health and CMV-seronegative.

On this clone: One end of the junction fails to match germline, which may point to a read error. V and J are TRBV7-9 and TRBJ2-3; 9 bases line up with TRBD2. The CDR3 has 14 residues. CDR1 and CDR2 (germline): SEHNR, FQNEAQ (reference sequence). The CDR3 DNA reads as TGTGCCAGCAGCTTGGGGACTAGCACAGATGCGCAGTATTTT. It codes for CASSLGTSTDAQYF. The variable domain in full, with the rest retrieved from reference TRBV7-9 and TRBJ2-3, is DTGVSQNPRHKITKRGQNVTFRCDPISEHNRLYWYRQTLGQGPEFLTYFQNEAQLEKSRLLSDRFSAERPKGSFSTLEIQRTEQGDSAMYLCASSLGTSTDAQYFGPGTRLTVL.

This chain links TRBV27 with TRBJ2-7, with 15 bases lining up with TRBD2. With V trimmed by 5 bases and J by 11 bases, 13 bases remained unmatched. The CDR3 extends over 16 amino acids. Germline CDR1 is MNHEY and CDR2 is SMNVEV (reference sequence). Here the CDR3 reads CASSGLAGGPVNLEYF. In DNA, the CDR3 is TGTGCCAGCAGTGGACTAGCGGGGGGGCCGGTCAACCTCGAGTACTTC.